Listed here are 3 T cell receptor beta chains from one sample, sequenced in a study of blood T cell repertoires in COVID-19. The data were produced by immunoSEQ multiplex PCR, yet TCRdb's version contains in-frame clones alone and is incomplete. The sample records some 160,000 clones, about 77% being singletons. Sequenced input: peripheral blood. Every receptor here comes from a man aged 55 to 70 with acute or convalescent COVID-19.

This chain links TRBV6-1 with TRBJ1-5; the D gene is possibly TRBD1 (6 bases). This CDR3 comprises 16 residues. V lost 3 bases and J 2 bases, leaving 14 bases between the germline ends. Germline V gene data show CDR1 as MNHNS and CDR2 as SASEGT. CDR3 amino acids: CASSDRGGVGNQPQHF. The CDR3 nucleotides are TGTGCCAGCAGTGATCGGGGGGGCGTAGGCAATCAGCCCCAGCATTTT.

The gene calls are TRBV23-1 and TRBJ1-2; weak D call: TRBD1 (6 bases). TRBV23-1 is given ORF status, its function remaining uncertain. Trimming cost V 2 bases and J 4 bases, with 11 bases left between them. The CDR3 is made up of 14 amino acids. The chain's CDR3 is CASSQATGPYGYTF. The CDR3 DNA follows: TGCGCCAGCAGTCAAGCGACAGGCCCCTATGGCTACACCTTC.

V and J are TRBV20-1 and TRBJ2-1; a possible D gene is TRBD2 (6 bases). The CDR3 consists of 15 residues. Germline-derived CDR1 and CDR2 are DFQATT and SNEGSKA (reference sequence). The ends were cut back, 3 bases at V and 4 bases at J, with 16 bases in the middle. The CDR3 loop reads CSASARGYVYNEQFF. CDR3 nucleotide sequence: TGCAGTGCTAGTGCTCGGGGGTACGTTTACAATGAGCAGTTCTTC.